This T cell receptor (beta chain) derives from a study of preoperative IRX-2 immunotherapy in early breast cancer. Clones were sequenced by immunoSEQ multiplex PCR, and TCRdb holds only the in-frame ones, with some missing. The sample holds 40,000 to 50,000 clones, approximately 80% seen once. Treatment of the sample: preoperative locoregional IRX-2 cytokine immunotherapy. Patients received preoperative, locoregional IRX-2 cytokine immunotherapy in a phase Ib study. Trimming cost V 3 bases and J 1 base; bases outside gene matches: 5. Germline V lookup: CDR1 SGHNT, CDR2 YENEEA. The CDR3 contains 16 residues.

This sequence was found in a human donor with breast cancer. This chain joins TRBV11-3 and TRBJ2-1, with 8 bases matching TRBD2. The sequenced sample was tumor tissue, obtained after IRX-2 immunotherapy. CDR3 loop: CASSLKREYSYNEQFF. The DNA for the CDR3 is TGTGCCAGCAGCTTGAAGCGGGAGTATTCCTACAATGAGCAGTTCTTC.